Sequencing of this T cell receptor (beta chain) was carried out in a study of cytomegalovirus exposure and HLA in healthy donors. The PCR contained 60 Vbeta and 13 Jbeta primers. Using immunoSEQ multiplex PCR, the repertoire was profiled, and TCRdb retains in-frame clones only, with some absent. The table has some 87,000 clones, around two thirds seen once. Donors showed nominal health when sampled, although they likely had unrecorded immune exposures. The sequence derives from a woman in her twenties or thirties in good health and CMV-seropositive. Material: PBMCs.

CDR3 in amino acids: CASSIRQGNSYNSPLHF. CDR3 DNA: TGTGCCAGTAGTATTCGGCAGGGAAACTCCTATAATTCACCCCTCCACTTT. The chain employs TRBV19 and TRBJ1-6; a possible D gene is TRBD1 (5 bases). Germline loops: CDR1 LNHDA, CDR2 SQIVND (reference sequence). The ends were cut back, 3 bases at V and 0 bases at J, with 12 bases in the middle. The CDR3 covers 17 residues.